This TCR beta chain was observed in a study of T-cell memory formation after mild COVID-19. V shed 5 bases and J shed 5 bases, with 13 bases lying between them. The CDR3 has 13 amino acids. Germline CDR1 and CDR2: LGHNT and FRNRAP. TCRdb re-derived calls from the 5' RACE reads in MiXCR, one entry per CDR3 protein. This table holds about 120,000 distinct CDR3 sequences, 16% found once. The clonotype was recovered from an adult woman who had mild COVID-19 (a few samples of this study predate the infection). Cell type and time point are not known. Sequencing was carried out using PBMCs or a T cell subset sorted from them (not recorded which). The chain links TRBV12-5 to TRBJ2-7; TRBD1 is a possible D gene (5 bases). Written as DNA, the CDR3 is TGTGCTAGTGGTCTCTCGGCAGGGAACGAGCAGTACTTC. Amino acids: CASGLSAGNEQYF.